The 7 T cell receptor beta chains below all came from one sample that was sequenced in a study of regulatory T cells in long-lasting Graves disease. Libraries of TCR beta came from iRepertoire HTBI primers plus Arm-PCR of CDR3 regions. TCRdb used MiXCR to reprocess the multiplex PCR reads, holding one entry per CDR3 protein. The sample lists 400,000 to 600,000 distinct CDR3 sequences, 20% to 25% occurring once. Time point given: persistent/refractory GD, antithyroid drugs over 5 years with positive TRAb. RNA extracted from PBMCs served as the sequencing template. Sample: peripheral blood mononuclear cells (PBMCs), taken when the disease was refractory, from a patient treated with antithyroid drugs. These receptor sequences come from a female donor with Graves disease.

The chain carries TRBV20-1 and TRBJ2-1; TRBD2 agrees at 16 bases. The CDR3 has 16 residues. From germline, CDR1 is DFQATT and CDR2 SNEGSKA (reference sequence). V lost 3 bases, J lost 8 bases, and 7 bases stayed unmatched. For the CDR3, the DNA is TGCAGTGCTAGGTTACCGGGACTAGCGGGAGGGTATGAGCAGTTCTTC. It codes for CSARLPGLAGGYEQFF.

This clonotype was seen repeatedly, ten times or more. This CDR3 is CATEMGRKEETQYF. Here the CDR3 DNA reads TGTGCCACCGAGATGGGACGGAAAGAGGAGACCCAGTACTTC. The chain combines TRBV28 with TRBJ2-5, with D perhaps being TRBD1 or TRBD2 (5 bases each). The CDR3 consists of 14 residues. The V end was cut by 10 bases, the J end by 5 bases, with 20 bases between. Per germline, CDR1 MDHEN and CDR2 SYDVKM.

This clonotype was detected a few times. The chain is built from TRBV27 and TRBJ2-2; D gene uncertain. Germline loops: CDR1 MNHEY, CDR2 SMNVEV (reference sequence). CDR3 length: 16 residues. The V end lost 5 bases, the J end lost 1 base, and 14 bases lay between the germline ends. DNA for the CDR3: TGTGCCAGCAGTCCCCGTAGGGTTCAGAACACCGGGGAGCTGTTTTTT. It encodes CASSPRRVQNTGELFF.

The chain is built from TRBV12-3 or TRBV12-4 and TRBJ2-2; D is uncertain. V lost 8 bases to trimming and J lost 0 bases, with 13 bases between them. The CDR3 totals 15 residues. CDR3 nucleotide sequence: TGTGCCAGCGTTGATGTGGGGTCGAACACCGGGGAGCTGTTTTTT. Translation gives CASVDVGSNTGELFF.

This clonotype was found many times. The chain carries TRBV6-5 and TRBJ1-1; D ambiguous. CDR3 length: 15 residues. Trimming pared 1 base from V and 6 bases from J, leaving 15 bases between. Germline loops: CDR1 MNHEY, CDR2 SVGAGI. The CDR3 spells CASSYFRGVGSEAFF. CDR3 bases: TGTGCCAGCAGTTACTTTCGTGGGGTGGGCTCTGAAGCTTTCTTT.

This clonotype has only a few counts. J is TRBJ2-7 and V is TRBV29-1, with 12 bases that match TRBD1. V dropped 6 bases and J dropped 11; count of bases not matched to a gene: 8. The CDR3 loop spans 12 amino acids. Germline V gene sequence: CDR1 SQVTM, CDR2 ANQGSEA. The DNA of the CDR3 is TGCAGCGTCCCCGGGACAGGGGGCGCGAAGTACTTC. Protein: CSVPGTGGAKYF.

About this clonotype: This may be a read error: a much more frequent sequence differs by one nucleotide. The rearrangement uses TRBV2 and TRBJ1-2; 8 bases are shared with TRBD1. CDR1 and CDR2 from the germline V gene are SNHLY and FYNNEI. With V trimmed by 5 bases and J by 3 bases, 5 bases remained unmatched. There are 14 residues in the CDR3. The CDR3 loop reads CASSLTGADYGYTF. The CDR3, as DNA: TGTGCCAGCAGTTTGACAGGGGCCGACTATGGCTACACCTTC.